This entry is about one T cell receptor beta chain. The data are from a study of blood T cell repertoires in COVID-19. In germline, CDR1 is MDHEN, CDR2 SYDVKM. The length of the CDR3 is 13 residues. Trimming removed 7 bases at V and 1 base at J, with 10 bases between. Clones were sequenced by immunoSEQ multiplex PCR, and TCRdb holds only the in-frame ones, with some missing. The top ten clones hold approximately 15% of a sample with approximately 100,000 clones, approximately 90% of them seen once. The rearrangement joins TRBV28 to TRBJ1-1, with D possibly TRBD1 on 5 matching bases. Sequences were obtained from peripheral blood. This receptor was obtained from a man aged 50-59 years with acute or convalescent COVID-19. The CDR3 DNA is TGTGCCAGCATCAATGACAGGAACACTGAAGCTTTCTTT. It specifies CASINDRNTEAFF.